This T cell receptor (beta chain) was profiled in a study of CD8 T cells in ankylosing spondylitis. Trimming removed 7 bases from V and 9 bases from J; junction bases left unmatched: 8. The CDR3 length is 15 residues. Germline-derived CDR1 and CDR2 are MNHNS and SASEGT. This clonotype was recorded at least ten times. Its antigen remains unidentified. A quantitative 5'-RACE method, one with molecular barcodes, was used to make TCR beta libraries. TCRdb re-called the 5' RACE reads with MiXCR, one entry per CDR3 protein. The table records hundreds of thousands of distinct CDR3 sequences, 12% of them present only once. Overall study findings and caveats: Clones linked to disease were reported to show significant enrichment in matched ankylosing spondylitis synovial fluid. In reactive arthritis synovial fluid and blood, some motif variants had been reported before. One TCR beta motif, made up of under ten highly homologous variants, appeared characteristic of ankylosing spondylitis blood.

The sample taken for sequencing was blood, either unsorted or a sorted T cell fraction (not recorded which). The chain joins TRBV6-1 to TRBJ2-1; 14 bases align to TRBD2. This sequence was found in a male donor with ankylosing spondylitis. The CDR3 loop is CASTQSGTSGSEQFF. CDR3 nucleotides: TGTGCCAGCACCCAATCCGGGACTAGCGGGAGTGAGCAGTTCTTC.